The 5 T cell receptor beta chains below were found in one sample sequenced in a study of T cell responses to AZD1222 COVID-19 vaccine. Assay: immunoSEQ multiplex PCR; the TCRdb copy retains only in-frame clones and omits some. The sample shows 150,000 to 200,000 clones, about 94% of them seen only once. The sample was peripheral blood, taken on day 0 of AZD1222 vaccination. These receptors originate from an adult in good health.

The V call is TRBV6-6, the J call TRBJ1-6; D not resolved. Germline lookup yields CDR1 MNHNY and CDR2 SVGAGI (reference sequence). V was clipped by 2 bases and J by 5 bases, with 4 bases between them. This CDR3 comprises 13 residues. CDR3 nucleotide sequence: TGTGCCAGCAGTTACCGAAATAATTCACCCCTCCACTTT. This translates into CASSYRNNSPLHF.

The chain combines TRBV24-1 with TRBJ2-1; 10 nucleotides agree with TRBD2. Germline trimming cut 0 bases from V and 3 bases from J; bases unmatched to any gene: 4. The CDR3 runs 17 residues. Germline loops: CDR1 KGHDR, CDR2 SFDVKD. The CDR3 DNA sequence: TGTGCCACCAGTGATTTGCAAACTAGCGGGAACTACAATGAGCAGTTCTTC. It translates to CATSDLQTSGNYNEQFF.

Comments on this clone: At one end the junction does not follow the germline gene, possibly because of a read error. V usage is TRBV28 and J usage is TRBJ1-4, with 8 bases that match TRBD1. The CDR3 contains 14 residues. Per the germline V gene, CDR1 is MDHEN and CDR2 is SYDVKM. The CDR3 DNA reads TGTGCCAGCAGTTTACCCCTTGGACAGGGAGGGCATGTTTTT. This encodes CASSLPLGQGGHVF.

As DNA, the CDR3 is TGTGCCAGCAGTCCCGGACTAGCGGGAGGGGTCCGCGAGCAGTACTTC. Protein sequence: CASSPGLAGGVREQYF. This sequence joins TRBV6-2 or TRBV6-3 and TRBJ2-7; 15 bases are a match to TRBD2. The junction had 8 bases not matched to a gene; V was cut back by 5 bases and J by 6 bases. CDR1 and CDR2 (germline): MNHEY, SVGEGT. The CDR3 extends over 16 amino acids.

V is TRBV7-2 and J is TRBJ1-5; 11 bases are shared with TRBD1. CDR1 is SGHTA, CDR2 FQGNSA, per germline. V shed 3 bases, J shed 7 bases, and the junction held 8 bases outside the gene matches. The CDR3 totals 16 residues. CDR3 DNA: TGTGCCAGCAGCTTTACGCCGGGACAGGGGGACCAGCCCCAGCATTTT. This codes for CASSFTPGQGDQPQHF. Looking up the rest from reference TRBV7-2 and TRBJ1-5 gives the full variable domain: GAGVSQSPSNKVTEKGKDVELRCDPISGHTALYWYRQSLGQGLEFLIYFQGNSAPDKSGLPSDRFSAERTGGSVSTLTIQRTQQEDSAVYLCASSFTPGQGDQPQHFGDGTRLSIL.